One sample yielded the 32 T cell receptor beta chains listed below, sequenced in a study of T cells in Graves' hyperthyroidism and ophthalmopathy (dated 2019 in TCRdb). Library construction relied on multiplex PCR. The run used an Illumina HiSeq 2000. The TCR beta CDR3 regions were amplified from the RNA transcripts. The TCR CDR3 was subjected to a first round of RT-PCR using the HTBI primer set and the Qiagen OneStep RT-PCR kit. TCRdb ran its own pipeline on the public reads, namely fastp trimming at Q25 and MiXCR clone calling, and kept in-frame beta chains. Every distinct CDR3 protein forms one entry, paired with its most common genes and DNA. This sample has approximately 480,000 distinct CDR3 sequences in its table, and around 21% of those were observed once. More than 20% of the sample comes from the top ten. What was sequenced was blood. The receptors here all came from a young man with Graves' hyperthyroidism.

CDR3 loop: CASSQPPWETQYF. DNA of the CDR3: TGTGCCAGCAGCCAACCCCCCTGGGAGACCCAGTACTTC. The chain carries TRBV12-3 or TRBV12-4 and TRBJ2-5; D ambiguous. The CDR3 sequence is 13 residues long. Trimming removed 6 bases from V and 5 bases from J, with 13 bases in between.

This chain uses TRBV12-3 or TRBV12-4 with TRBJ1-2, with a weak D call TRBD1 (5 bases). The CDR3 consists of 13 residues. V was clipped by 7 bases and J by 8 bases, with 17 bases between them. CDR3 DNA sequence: TGTGCCAGCACCCCCATAGCGAGGGGCGGCTACACCTTC. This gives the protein CASTPIARGGYTF.

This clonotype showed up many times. CDR3 protein: CASRPNQGNYGYTF. The CDR3, as DNA: TGTGCCAGCAGGCCAAATCAGGGGAACTATGGCTACACCTTC. The rearrangement joins TRBV6-5 to TRBJ1-2; D is perhaps TRBD1 (6 bases). This CDR3 has 14 residues. Germline V gene data show CDR1 as MNHEY and CDR2 as SVGAGI. Trimming took 6 bases from V and 2 from J, leaving 13 bases between them.

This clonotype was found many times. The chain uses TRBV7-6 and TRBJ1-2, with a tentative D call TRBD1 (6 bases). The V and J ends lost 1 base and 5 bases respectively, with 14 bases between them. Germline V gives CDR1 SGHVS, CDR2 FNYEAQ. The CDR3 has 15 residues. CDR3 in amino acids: CASSLVAGAGYGYTF. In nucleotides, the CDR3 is TGTGCCAGCAGCTTAGTGGCAGGGGCAGGTTATGGCTACACCTTC.

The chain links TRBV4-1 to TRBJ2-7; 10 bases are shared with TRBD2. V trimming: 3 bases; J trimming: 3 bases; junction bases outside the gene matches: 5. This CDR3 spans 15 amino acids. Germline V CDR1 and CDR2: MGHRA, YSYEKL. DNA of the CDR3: TGCGCCAGCAGCCAGAGCGGGGGGGCGTTCTACGAGCAGTACTTC. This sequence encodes CASSQSGGAFYEQYF.

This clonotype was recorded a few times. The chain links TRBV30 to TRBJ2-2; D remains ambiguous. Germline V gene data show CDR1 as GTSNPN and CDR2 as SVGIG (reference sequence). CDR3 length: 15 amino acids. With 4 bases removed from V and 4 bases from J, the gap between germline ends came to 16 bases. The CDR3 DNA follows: TGTGCCTGGAACCCCGGACCCCTTGGCACCGGGGAGCTGTTTTTT. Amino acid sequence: CAWNPGPLGTGELFF.

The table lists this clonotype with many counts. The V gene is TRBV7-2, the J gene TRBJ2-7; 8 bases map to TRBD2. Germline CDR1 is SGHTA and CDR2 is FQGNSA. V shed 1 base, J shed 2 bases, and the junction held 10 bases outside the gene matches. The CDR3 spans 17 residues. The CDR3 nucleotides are TGTGCCAGCAGCTTAGTCGGCGGGGGGACTCATACCTACGAGCAGTACTTC. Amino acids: CASSLVGGGTHTYEQYF.

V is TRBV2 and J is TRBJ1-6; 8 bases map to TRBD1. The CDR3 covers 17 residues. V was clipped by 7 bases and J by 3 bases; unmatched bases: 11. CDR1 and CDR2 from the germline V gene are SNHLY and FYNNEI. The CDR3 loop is CASKHTGGEGYNSPLHF. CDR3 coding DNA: TGTGCCAGCAAGCACACAGGGGGAGAGGGCTATAATTCACCCCTCCACTTT.

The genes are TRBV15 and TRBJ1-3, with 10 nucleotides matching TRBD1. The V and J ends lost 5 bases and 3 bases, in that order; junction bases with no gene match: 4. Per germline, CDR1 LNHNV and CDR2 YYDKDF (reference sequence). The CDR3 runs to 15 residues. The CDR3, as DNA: TGTGCCACCAGCGGACAGGGGGACGTTGGAAACACCATATATTTT. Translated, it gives CATSGQGDVGNTIYF.

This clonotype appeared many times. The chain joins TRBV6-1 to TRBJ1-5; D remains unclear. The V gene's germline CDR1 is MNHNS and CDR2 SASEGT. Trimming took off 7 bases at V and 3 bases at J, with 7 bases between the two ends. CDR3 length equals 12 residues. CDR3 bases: TGTGCCAGCACAGGTTTCAATCAGCCCCAGCATTTT. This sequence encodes CASTGFNQPQHF.

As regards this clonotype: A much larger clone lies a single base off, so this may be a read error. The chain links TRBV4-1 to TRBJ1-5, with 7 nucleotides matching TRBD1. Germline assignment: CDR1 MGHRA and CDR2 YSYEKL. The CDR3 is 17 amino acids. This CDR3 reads CASSQGGTDYSNHPQHF. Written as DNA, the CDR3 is TGCGCCAGCAGCCAAGGCGGGACAGACTATAGCAATCATCCCCAGCATTTT.

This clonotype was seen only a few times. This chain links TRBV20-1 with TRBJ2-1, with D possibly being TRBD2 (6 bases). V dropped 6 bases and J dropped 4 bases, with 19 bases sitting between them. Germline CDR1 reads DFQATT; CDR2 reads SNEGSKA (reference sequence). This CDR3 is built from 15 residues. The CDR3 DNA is TGCAGTGCAAACAACCCTGGCGGGGTTTACAATGAGCAGTTCTTC. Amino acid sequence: CSANNPGGVYNEQFF.

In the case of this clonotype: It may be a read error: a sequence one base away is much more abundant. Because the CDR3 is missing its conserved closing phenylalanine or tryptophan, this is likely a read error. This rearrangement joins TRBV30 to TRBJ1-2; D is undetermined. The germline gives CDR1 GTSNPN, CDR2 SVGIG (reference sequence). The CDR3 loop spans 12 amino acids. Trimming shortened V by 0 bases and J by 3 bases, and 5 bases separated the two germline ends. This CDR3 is CAWSVSDYGYTV. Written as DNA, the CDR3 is TGTGCCTGGAGTGTATCGGACTATGGCTACACCGTC.

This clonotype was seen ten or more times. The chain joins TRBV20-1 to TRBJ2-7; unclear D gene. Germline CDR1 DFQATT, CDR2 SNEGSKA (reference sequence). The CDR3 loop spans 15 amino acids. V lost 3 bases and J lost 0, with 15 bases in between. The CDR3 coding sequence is TGCAGTGCTAGGGTCAGCCTTTCAAGCTCCTACGAGCAGTACTTC. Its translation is CSARVSLSSSYEQYF.

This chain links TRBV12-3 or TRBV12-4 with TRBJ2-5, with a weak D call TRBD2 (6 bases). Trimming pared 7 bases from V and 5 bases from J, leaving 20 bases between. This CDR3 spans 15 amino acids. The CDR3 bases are TGTGCCAGCATCCCAAGTGGGGAGGCCGATGAGACCCAGTACTTC. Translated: CASIPSGEADETQYF.

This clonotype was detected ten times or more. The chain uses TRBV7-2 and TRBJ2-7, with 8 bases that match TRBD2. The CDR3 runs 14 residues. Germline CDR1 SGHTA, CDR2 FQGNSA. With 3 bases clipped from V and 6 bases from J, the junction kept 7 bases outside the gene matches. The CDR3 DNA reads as TGTGCCAGCAGCTTTAAGGGACTAGAAGTCGAGCAGTACTTC. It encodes CASSFKGLEVEQYF.

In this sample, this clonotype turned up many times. CDR3 residues: CASSLRTGRQLNTEAFF. The CDR3 bases are TGCGCCAGCAGCCTCAGGACAGGGAGACAGCTGAACACTGAAGCTTTCTTT. The rearrangement links TRBV5-1 to TRBJ1-1; 8 nucleotides agree with TRBD1. V lost 4 bases, J lost 0 bases, and 11 bases stayed unmatched. This CDR3 contains 17 residues. The germline CDR1 and CDR2 sequences are SGHRS and YFSETQ.

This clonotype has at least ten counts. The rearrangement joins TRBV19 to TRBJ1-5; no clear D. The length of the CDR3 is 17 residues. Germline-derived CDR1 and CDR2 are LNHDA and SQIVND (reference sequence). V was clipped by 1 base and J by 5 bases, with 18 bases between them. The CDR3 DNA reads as TGTGCCAGTAGTATAGGATCCACCCGAGGGCCTTATCAGCCCCAGCATTTT. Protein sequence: CASSIGSTRGPYQPQHF.

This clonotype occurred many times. Written as DNA, the CDR3 is TGCGCCAGCAGCCAGCCTTCGGGACTTATCGACGAGACCCAGTACTTC. Protein sequence: CASSQPSGLIDETQYF. V usage is TRBV4-1 and J usage is TRBJ2-5; maybe TRBD2 (6 bases). Trimming took off 3 bases at V and 5 bases at J, with 19 bases between the two ends. The CDR3 has 16 residues. CDR1 MGHRA and CDR2 YSYEKL come from the germline V gene.

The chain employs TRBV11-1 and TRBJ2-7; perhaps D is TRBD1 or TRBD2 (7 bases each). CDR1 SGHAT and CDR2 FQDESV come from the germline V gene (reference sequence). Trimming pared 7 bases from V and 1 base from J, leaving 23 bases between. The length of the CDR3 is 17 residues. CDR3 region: CASTPPEGRGGSYEQYF. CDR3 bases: TGTGCCAGCACCCCCCCGGAAGGCAGGGGGGGTTCCTACGAGCAGTACTTC.

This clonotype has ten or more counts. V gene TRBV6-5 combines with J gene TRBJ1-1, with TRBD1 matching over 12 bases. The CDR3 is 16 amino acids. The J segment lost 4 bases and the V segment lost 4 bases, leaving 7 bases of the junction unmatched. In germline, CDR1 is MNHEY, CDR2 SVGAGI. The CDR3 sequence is CASSSPGQGASTEAFF. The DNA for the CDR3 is TGTGCCAGCAGTTCGCCGGGACAGGGGGCATCCACTGAAGCTTTCTTT.

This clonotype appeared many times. Here the CDR3 reads CASTPRTGGMQYF. In DNA, the CDR3 is TGTGCCAGCACCCCCCGGACAGGGGGAATGCAGTACTTC. This chain joins TRBV12-3 or TRBV12-4 and TRBJ2-7, with 10 bases lining up with TRBD1. V was pared by 7 bases and J by 9 bases, with 9 bases of the junction left unmatched. The CDR3 is 13 amino acids.

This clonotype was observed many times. CDR3 bases: TGCGCCAGCAGCCAAGATCCACGTGGGTCCGGGGCCAACGTCCTGACTTTC. This sequence encodes CASSQDPRGSGANVLTF. J is TRBJ2-6 and V is TRBV4-1; D is undetermined. The CDR3 is made up of 17 amino acids. Trimming took 0 bases from V and 4 from J, leaving 13 bases between them. Germline lookup yields CDR1 MGHRA and CDR2 YSYEKL.

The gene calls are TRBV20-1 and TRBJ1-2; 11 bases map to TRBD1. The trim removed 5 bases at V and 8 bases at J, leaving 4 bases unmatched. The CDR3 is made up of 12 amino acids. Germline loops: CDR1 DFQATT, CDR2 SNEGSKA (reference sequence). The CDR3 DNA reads TGCAGTGCTTGGACAGGGGGCCTAGGCTACACCTTC. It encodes CSAWTGGLGYTF.

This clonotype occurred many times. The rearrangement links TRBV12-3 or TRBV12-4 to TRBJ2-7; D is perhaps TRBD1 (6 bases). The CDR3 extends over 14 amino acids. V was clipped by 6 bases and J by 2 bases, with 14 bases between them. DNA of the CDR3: TGTGCCAGCAGGCAACTGACAGGAGCCTACGAGCAGTACTTC. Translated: CASRQLTGAYEQYF.

The CDR3 spells CASSDTLAGRYQETQYF. In DNA, the CDR3 is TGTGCCAGCAGCGATACTTTAGCGGGGAGGTACCAAGAGACCCAGTACTTC. The chain combines TRBV12-3 or TRBV12-4 with TRBJ2-5; 8 bases agree with TRBD2. The CDR3 runs to 17 residues. V lost 6 bases and J lost 0; bases outside the gene matches: 12.

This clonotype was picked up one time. CDR3 DNA: TGTGCCTCGCTGACAGCATTGAACACTGAAGCTTTCTTT. Translation: CASLTALNTEAFF. The chain joins TRBV30 to TRBJ1-1, with D tentatively TRBD1 (5 bases). Germline V gene data show CDR1 as GTSNPN and CDR2 as SVGIG (reference sequence). V was clipped by 7 bases and J by 0 bases, with 12 bases between them. This CDR3 contains 13 residues. The variable domain in full, with the rest retrieved from reference TRBV30 and TRBJ1-1, is SQTIHQWPATLVQPVGSPLSLECTVEGTSNPNLYWYRQAAGRGLQLLFYSVGIGQISSEVPQNLSASRPQDRQFILSSKKLLLSDSGFYLCASLTALNTEAFFGQGTRLTVV.

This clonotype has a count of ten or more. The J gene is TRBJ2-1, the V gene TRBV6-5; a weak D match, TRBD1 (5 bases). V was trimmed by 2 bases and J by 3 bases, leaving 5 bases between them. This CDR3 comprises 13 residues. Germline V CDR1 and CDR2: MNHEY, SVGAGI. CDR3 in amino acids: CASSYDSYNEQFF. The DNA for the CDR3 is TGTGCCAGCAGTTACGACAGCTACAATGAGCAGTTCTTC.

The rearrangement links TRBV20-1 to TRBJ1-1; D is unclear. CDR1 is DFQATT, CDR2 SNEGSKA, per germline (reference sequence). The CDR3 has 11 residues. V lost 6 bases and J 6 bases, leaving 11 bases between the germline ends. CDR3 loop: CSANPRAEAFF. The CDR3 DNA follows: TGCAGTGCAAATCCCCGGGCTGAAGCTTTCTTT.

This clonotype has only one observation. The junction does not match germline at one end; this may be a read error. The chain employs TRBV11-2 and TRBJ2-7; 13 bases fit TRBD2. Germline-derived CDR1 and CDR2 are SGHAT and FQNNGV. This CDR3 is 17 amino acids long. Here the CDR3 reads CASSAPGLAGRSYKQYF. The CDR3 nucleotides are TGTGCCAGCAGCGCACCGGGACTAGCGGGAAGGTCCTACAAGCAGTACTTC. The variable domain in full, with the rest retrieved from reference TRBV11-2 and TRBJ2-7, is EAGVAQSPRYKIIEKRQSVAFWCNPISGHATLYWYQQILGQGPKLLIQFQNNGVVDDSQLPKDRFSAERLKGVDSTLKIQPAKLEDSAVYLCASSAPGLAGRSYKQYFGPGTRLTVT.

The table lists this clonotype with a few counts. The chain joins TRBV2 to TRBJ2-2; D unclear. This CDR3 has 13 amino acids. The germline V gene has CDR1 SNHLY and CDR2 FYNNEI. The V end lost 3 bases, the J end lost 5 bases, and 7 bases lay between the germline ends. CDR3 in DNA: TGTGCCAGCAGTGAGATGAGAACCGGGGAGCTGTTTTTT. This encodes CASSEMRTGELFF.

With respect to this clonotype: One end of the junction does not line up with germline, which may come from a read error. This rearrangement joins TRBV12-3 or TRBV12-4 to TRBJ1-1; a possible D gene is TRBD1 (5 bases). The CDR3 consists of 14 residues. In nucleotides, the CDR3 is TGTGCCAGCAGTTTAAGCACAGGAAACACTGAATCTTTCTTT. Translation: CASSLSTGNTESFF.